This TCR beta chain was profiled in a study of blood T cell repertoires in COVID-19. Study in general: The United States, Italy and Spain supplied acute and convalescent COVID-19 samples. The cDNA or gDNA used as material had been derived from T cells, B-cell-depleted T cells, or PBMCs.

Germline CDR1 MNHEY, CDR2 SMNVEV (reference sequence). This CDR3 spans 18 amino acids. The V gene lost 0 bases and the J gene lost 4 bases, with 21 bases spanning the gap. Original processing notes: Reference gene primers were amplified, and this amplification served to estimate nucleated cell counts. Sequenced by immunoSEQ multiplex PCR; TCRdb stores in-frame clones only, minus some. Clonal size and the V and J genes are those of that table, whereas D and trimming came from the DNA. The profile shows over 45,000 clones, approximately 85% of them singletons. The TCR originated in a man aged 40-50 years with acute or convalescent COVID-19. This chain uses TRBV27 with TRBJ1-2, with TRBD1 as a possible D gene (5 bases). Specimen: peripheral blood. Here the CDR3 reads CASSLSIGQPKGIYGYTF. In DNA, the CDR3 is TGTGCCAGCAGTTTATCGATCGGCCAGCCTAAGGGGATCTATGGCTACACCTTC.